A single sample gave rise to the 21 T cell receptor beta chains below, sequenced in a study of CXCR3-negative and CXCR3-positive naive CD8 T cells. Study-wide findings and caveats: CXCR3-positive naive cells had TRB CDR3s that were more hydrophobic than CXCR3-negative naive cells had.

The antigens of these receptors remain unknown. 5' RACE with UMI labels generated the TRB cDNA libraries. No DNA is given; TCRdb re-called the 5' RACE reads and lists each CDR3 protein once. This table holds 95,000 to 100,000 distinct CDR3 sequences. The sequenced material came from naive CXCR3+ CD8+ T cells from blood. Subset given: CD45RO-CCR7+CD27+CD95- naive CD8+ T cells expressing CXCR3 (TNR3+). The receptors stem from a human donor in good health. Some clones in this sample may be carry-over from other donors' samples.

The chain couples TRBV7-6 to TRBJ2-2; TCRdb's D gene call, TRBD1, goes unchecked for lack of DNA. The length of the CDR3 is 14 residues. Germline CDR1 reads SGHVS; CDR2 reads FNYEAQ. CDR3 residues: CASSQDRNTGELFF.

The J gene is TRBJ2-2, the V gene TRBV10-1; TCRdb designates TRBD2, a call that cannot be tested without DNA. Germline V lookup: CDR1 WNHNN, CDR2 SYGVQD (reference sequence). This CDR3 has 14 amino acids. CDR3 residues: CASRVAGISGELFF.

This sequence joins TRBV5-6 and TRBJ2-3; TCRdb proposes TRBD1, but this gene call is untestable without DNA. The CDR3 has 15 residues. The germline gives CDR1 SGHDT, CDR2 YYEEEE. CDR3 residues: CASSPGTLGADTQYF.

The V call is TRBV2, the J call TRBJ2-5; TCRdb reports TRBD1, a call that lacks DNA to check it against. This CDR3 has 14 amino acids. Germline CDR1 is SNHLY and CDR2 is FYNNEI. CDR3 loop: CASSSAGGGETQYF.

This chain links TRBV2 with TRBJ2-3; TCRdb designates TRBD2, a call that cannot be tested without DNA. The CDR3 is 15 amino acids. Germline CDR1 is SNHLY and CDR2 is FYNNEI. This chain's CDR3 is CASSDGGGRTDTQYF.

This chain links TRBV5-1 with TRBJ2-3; the TCRdb call, TRBD2, lacks DNA for checking. The CDR3 is made up of 16 amino acids. The germline gives CDR1 SGHRS, CDR2 YFSETQ. The CDR3 reads CASSWGTSGVGDTQYF.

The gene calls are TRBV5-5 and TRBJ2-1; the TCRdb D gene call, TRBD1, has no DNA to confirm it. This CDR3 region has 14 residues. The V gene's germline CDR1 is SGHKS and CDR2 YYEKEE (reference sequence). CDR3 loop: CASSLGQGANEQFF.

The chain carries TRBV20-1 and TRBJ2-7; no DNA is available, so the TRBD1 call from TCRdb remains unchecked. The CDR3 runs 12 residues. Germline V lookup: CDR1 DFQATT, CDR2 SNEGSKA (reference sequence). CDR3 protein: CSARVQGYEQYF.

This sequence joins TRBV27 and TRBJ2-1; TCRdb's D gene call, TRBD1, goes unchecked for lack of DNA. The germline V gene has CDR1 MNHEY and CDR2 SMNVEV (reference sequence). This CDR3 spans 14 amino acids. CDR3 sequence reads: CASSPTGIHNEQFF.

The chain uses TRBV19 and TRBJ2-7; the D call of TRBD1 rests on TCRdb alone, since no DNA is present to check it. There are 12 residues in the CDR3. The germline V gene encodes CDR1 LNHDA and CDR2 SQIVND (reference sequence). CDR3 amino acids: CASSIPGLEQYF.

V and J are TRBV28 and TRBJ2-1; TCRdb picks TRBD2, but there is no DNA to check that call. CDR3 size: 15 residues. CDR1 is MDHEN, CDR2 SYDVKM, per germline. CDR3 sequence: CASSHSRGGYNEQFF.

The V call is TRBV4-3, the J call TRBJ2-4. CDR3 length: 17 residues. Germline V gene lookup returns CDR1 LGHNA and CDR2 YSLEER. CDR3 region: CASSQDRVLGYKNIQYF.

V gene TRBV5-6 combines with J gene TRBJ2-2. The CDR3 consists of 15 residues. From germline, CDR1 is SGHDT and CDR2 YYEEEE. The CDR3 here is CASSLDRQYTGELFF. The full variable domain, with the rest looked up from reference TRBV5-6 and TRBJ2-2, is DAGVTQSPTHLIKTRGQQVTLRCSPKSGHDTVSWYQQALGQGPQFIFQYYEEEERQRGNFPDRFSGHQFPNYSSELNVNALLLGDSALYLCASSLDRQYTGELFFGEGSRLTVL.

The J gene is TRBJ2-1, the V gene TRBV7-8; lacking DNA, the TRBD2 call made by TCRdb goes unchecked. The CDR3 consists of 16 residues. The germline gives CDR1 SGHVS, CDR2 FQNEAQ. This CDR3 reads CASSPTLASSYNEQFF.

The chain has TRBV11-2 and TRBJ2-4; TCRdb's D call of TRBD1 is untestable without DNA. This CDR3 contains 12 residues. The germline CDR1 and CDR2 sequences are SGHAT and FQNNGV. CDR3: CASSLLTDIQYF.

The chain combines TRBV12-3 or TRBV12-4 with TRBJ2-1. The CDR3 covers 12 residues. The CDR3 region is CASRPGYNEQFF.

The J gene is TRBJ2-7, the V gene TRBV29-1; lacking DNA, the TRBD2 call made by TCRdb goes unchecked. The CDR3 has 13 residues. The germline V gene encodes CDR1 SQVTM and CDR2 ANQGSEA. This CDR3 is CSVAGTSSYEQYF.

The rearrangement joins TRBV24-1 to TRBJ2-7; without DNA, the TCRdb call of TRBD1 cannot be checked. Per the germline V gene, CDR1 is KGHDR and CDR2 is SFDVKD. The CDR3 runs 23 residues. The CDR3 loop reads CATGPTIDSHVKNPEPKAYEQYF.

The chain links TRBV19 to TRBJ1-5; TCRdb designates TRBD1, a call that cannot be tested without DNA. The CDR3 has 18 amino acids. Looked up from germline, CDR1 is LNHDA and CDR2 is SQIVND (reference sequence). This CDR3 reads CASSIGPGRDSSNQPQHF.

This chain uses TRBV5-1 with TRBJ1-1; there is no DNA to check the TCRdb D call of TRBD1. CDR1 is SGHRS, CDR2 YFSETQ, per germline. The CDR3 spans 14 residues. The CDR3 spells CASSLARGGTEAFF.

The rearrangement links TRBV7-9 to TRBJ2-7; TCRdb proposes TRBD1, but this gene call is untestable without DNA. The CDR3 length is 15 residues. The germline CDR1 and CDR2 sequences are SEHNR and FQNEAQ (reference sequence). CDR3: CASSLVVGSGGEQYF.